Detailed here is one T cell receptor (beta chain). Its target is unknown. The CDR3 covers 17 residues. V trimming: 0 bases; J trimming: 5 bases; junction bases outside the gene matches: 8. The V gene's germline CDR1 is LNHNV and CDR2 YYDKDF (reference sequence). The data belong to a study of memory CD4+ T cells and cytomegalovirus serostatus. Study-level findings and limits: The CMV-associated TCR signature appears largely within the CD4+ memory repertoire.

The sort gate was single viable CD3+CD4+CD8-CD45RO+ cells for memory CD4+ T cells. Assay: immunoSEQ multiplex PCR; the TCRdb copy retains only in-frame clones and omits some. The table has about 92,000 clones, roughly 80% seen once. The sequence came from an adult in good health and CMV-seropositive. The chain uses TRBV15 and TRBJ2-2; 8 nucleotides agree with TRBD2. The sequencing sample was made of memory CD4+ T cells from blood. This chain's CDR3 is CATSRDASGRRTGELFF. CDR3 nucleotide sequence: TGTGCCACCAGCAGAGATGCGAGCGGGAGAAGGACCGGGGAGCTGTTTTTT.